The entry below gives a single T cell receptor (beta chain) sequence along with its context. The TCR beta profiling, which covered VDJ combination and CDR3 sequence, was carried out using genomic DNA as the template. Each CDR3 protein gets one entry after TCRdb re-called the reads with MiXCR. The profile shows about 120,000 distinct CDR3 sequences, 58% of them singletons. This sample stems from a study of CD8+CD57+ T cells in acquired aplastic anemia. Overall study context: CD4+ and CD8+ cells, once sorted, gave DNA averaging around 3.4 ug.

Those patients picked for sequencing had displayed CD8+CD57+ cell expansion on flow cytometry. The TCR comes from a human donor with aplastic anemia. The sequencing input was sorted CD4+, CD8+, or CD8+CD57+ T cells (not recorded which) from PBMCs.

The CDR3 DNA reads as TGCAGCGTATATTCCGGGACTAGCGCGTACGAGCAGTACTTC. It encodes CSVYSGTSAYEQYF. V gene TRBV29-1 combines with J gene TRBJ2-7; TRBD2 agrees at 10 bases. The CDR3 runs to 14 residues. CDR1 and CDR2 from the germline V gene are SQVTM and ANQGSEA. V lost 6 bases to trimming and J lost 4 bases; unmatched junction nucleotides: 9.